Below, 30 T cell receptor beta chains from the same sample are listed, as sequenced in a study of molecular identifiers for immune sequencing clone quantification. TCRdb reprocessed the PCR reads via MiXCR and lists one record per CDR3 protein. The sample yields around 480,000 distinct CDR3 sequences, 20% to 25% seen once. The sequenced material came from naive CD8+ T cells from blood, with Jurkat cell RNA spiked in. The subset was: FACS-sorted CD8+CD4-CCR7+CD45RA+ naive T cells. These TCRs come from a human donor in good health. Some libraries in this study had Jurkat cell RNA spiked in.

This clonotype was detected only a few times. V gene TRBV12-3 or TRBV12-4 combines with J gene TRBJ1-1, with unresolved D. The CDR3 has 11 amino acids. Trimming took 1 base from V and 11 from J, leaving 8 bases between them. CDR3 bases: TGTGCCAGCAGTTTAGGAGGGAACGCTTTCTTT. Amino acid sequence: CASSLGGNAFF.

V usage is TRBV3-1 and J usage is TRBJ2-2; 14 bases line up with TRBD2. This CDR3 has 18 residues. V was pared by 5 bases and J by 4 bases, with 9 bases of the junction left unmatched. Germline CDR1 is LGHDT and CDR2 is YNNKEL (reference sequence). Here the CDR3 reads CASSYRTSGRLTTGELFF. The CDR3 nucleotides are TGTGCCAGCAGCTATCGGACTAGCGGGAGGCTTACCACCGGGGAGCTGTTTTTT.

This clonotype was seen only a few times. The rearrangement uses TRBV6-2 or TRBV6-3 and TRBJ2-2; TRBD2 aligns across 13 bases. V was pared by 6 bases and J by 5 bases, with 9 bases of the junction left unmatched. Germline CDR1 and CDR2: MNHEY and SVGEGT. This CDR3 is built from 17 residues. CDR3 sequence: CASRPGSGLAGTGELFF. The DNA of the CDR3 is TGTGCCAGCAGACCCGGCTCGGGACTAGCGGGAACCGGGGAGCTGTTTTTT.

V is TRBV27 and J is TRBJ2-3; a possible D gene is TRBD2 (5 bases). Germline-derived CDR1 and CDR2 are MNHEY and SMNVEV (reference sequence). CDR3 length equals 13 residues. Trimming shortened V by 4 bases and J by 4 bases, and 9 bases separated the two germline ends. The CDR3 nucleotides are TGTGCCAGCAGTTGGAGAGGGTCAGATACGCAGTATTTT. Translated, it gives CASSWRGSDTQYF.

This chain connects TRBV13 to TRBJ1-1, with a weak D call TRBD1 (5 bases). Per the germline V gene, CDR1 is PRHDT and CDR2 is FYEKMQ (reference sequence). CDR3 size: 15 residues. Trimming removed 8 bases from V and 3 bases from J, with 19 bases in between. CDR3 loop: CASCGWGGADTEAFF. The CDR3, as DNA: TGTGCCAGCTGCGGGTGGGGAGGGGCGGACACTGAAGCTTTCTTT.

The gene calls are TRBV28 and TRBJ1-1; 8 bases line up with TRBD1. The CDR3 extends over 15 amino acids. Germline lookup yields CDR1 MDHEN and CDR2 SYDVKM. V dropped 4 bases and J dropped 0; count of bases not matched to a gene: 4. The CDR3 DNA follows: TGTGCCAGCAGTTACAGGGGGTGGGTGAACACTGAAGCTTTCTTT. Translated: CASSYRGWVNTEAFF.

This clonotype was detected a few times. The chain couples TRBV20-1 to TRBJ2-7; tentatively, D is TRBD2 (7 bases). The CDR3 covers 14 residues. From germline, CDR1 is DFQATT and CDR2 SNEGSKA (reference sequence). Trimming removed 0 bases at V and 5 bases at J, with 14 bases between. CDR3 coding DNA: TGCAGTGCTAGAGATCCGGGGGGCAGGGACGAGCAGTACTTC. Protein product: CSARDPGGRDEQYF.

This clonotype has at least ten counts. This sequence joins TRBV6-6 and TRBJ2-7; 12 bases match TRBD2. CDR3 size: 17 residues. The germline CDR1 and CDR2 sequences are MNHNY and SVGAGI (reference sequence). V was clipped by 6 bases and J by 3 bases; unmatched bases: 12. CDR3 in DNA: TGTGCCAGCAGGGTCGCGACTAGCGGGAGTTTAGGCTACGAGCAGTACTTC. Protein product: CASRVATSGSLGYEQYF.

Only a few counts were recorded for this clonotype. The rearrangement links TRBV6-5 to TRBJ1-2; TRBD1 matches 7 bases. Losses at the gene ends were 6 bases for V and 5 bases for J; bases not matched to a gene: 9. This CDR3 is 14 amino acids long. The germline V gene encodes CDR1 MNHEY and CDR2 SVGAGI. The CDR3 here is CASSPQGSGYGYTF. DNA of the CDR3: TGTGCCAGCAGCCCACAGGGGAGTGGGTATGGCTACACCTTC.

This clonotype has at least ten counts. The chain recombines TRBV12-3 or TRBV12-4 with TRBJ1-6; D is unresolved. The CDR3 consists of 15 residues. The ends were cut back, 3 bases at V and 0 bases at J, with 6 bases in the middle. CDR3 sequence (DNA): TGTGCCAGCAGTTTGCAGAGCTCCTATAATTCACCCCTCCACTTT. Protein: CASSLQSSYNSPLHF.

This chain joins TRBV30 and TRBJ1-3; tentative D call: TRBD1 (6 bases). The germline CDR1 and CDR2 sequences are GTSNPN and SVGIG (reference sequence). There are 13 residues in the CDR3. V was shortened by 5 bases and J by 4 bases, with 12 bases between the two germline ends. CDR3 nucleotide sequence: TGTGCCTGGGCCCGGGACACAGGAAACACCATATATTTT. It is translated as CAWARDTGNTIYF.

In its sample, this clonotype was seen a few times. The chain couples TRBV6-1 to TRBJ1-5; TRBD1 matches at 11 bases. Germline V lookup: CDR1 MNHNS, CDR2 SASEGT. The J segment lost 2 bases and the V segment lost 7 bases, leaving 4 bases of the junction unmatched. The CDR3 spans 15 residues. The CDR3: CASTRTGGGNQPQHF. Written as DNA, the CDR3 is TGTGCCAGCACCAGGACAGGGGGCGGCAATCAGCCCCAGCATTTT.

This clonotype was recorded at least ten times. This sequence joins TRBV2 and TRBJ2-3; possibly TRBD2 for D (5 bases). CDR3 length: 17 amino acids. Trimming cost V 0 bases and J 0 bases, with 13 bases left between them. Germline assignment: CDR1 SNHLY and CDR2 FYNNEI. The CDR3 protein is CASSEARTHPSTDTQYF. CDR3 sequence (DNA): TGTGCCAGCAGTGAAGCTAGGACTCACCCTAGCACAGATACGCAGTATTTT.

This clonotype was seen repeatedly, ten times or more. Written as DNA, the CDR3 is TGTGCCAGCAGTTACTCATTACGCCTTAGGGATGTGAACACTGAAGCTTTCTTT. This encodes CASSYSLRLRDVNTEAFF. The rearrangement joins TRBV6-2 or TRBV6-3 to TRBJ1-1; no clear D. Germline values: CDR1 MNHEY, CDR2 SVGEGT. The CDR3 consists of 18 residues. Trimming removed 0 bases at V and 0 bases at J, with 17 bases between.

Regarding this clonotype: This could be a read error, since a much larger clone is one nucleotide away. The chain carries TRBV29-1 and TRBJ2-2; D call uncertain. V was shortened by 6 bases and J by 3 bases, with 11 bases between the two germline ends. The CDR3 is 13 amino acids. Germline CDR1 SQVTM, CDR2 ANQGSEA. This chain's CDR3 is CSVVGQDTGELFF. DNA for the CDR3: TGCAGCGTGGTGGGCCAGGACACCGGGGAGCTGTTTTTT.

V is TRBV2 and J is TRBJ2-5; a possible D gene is TRBD1 (6 bases). The CDR3 covers 15 residues. Trimming left V 3 bases short and J 0 bases short, with 11 bases between. Germline lookup yields CDR1 SNHLY and CDR2 FYNNEI. The CDR3 DNA reads TGTGCCAGCAGTGACAGGGGCAGCAACCAAGAGACCCAGTACTTC. Its translation is CASSDRGSNQETQYF. Drawing the rest from reference TRBV2 and TRBJ2-5, the complete variable domain is EPEVTQTPSHQVTQMGQEVILRCVPISNHLYFYWYRQILGQKVEFLVSFYNNEISEKSEIFDDQFSVERPDGSNFTLKIRSTKLEDSAMYFCASSDRGSNQETQYFGPGTRLLVL.

This clonotype has ten or more counts. The chain combines TRBV18 with TRBJ1-2; D possibly corresponds to TRBD1 (5 bases). CDR3 length: 12 amino acids. Germline values: CDR1 KGHSH, CDR2 LQKENI. Trimming removed 5 bases from V and 7 bases from J, with 11 bases in between. The CDR3 is CASSGRVPGYTF. In DNA form, the CDR3 reads TGTGCCAGCTCAGGCAGGGTTCCTGGCTACACCTTC.

This clonotype was detected only a few times. This chain joins TRBV5-4 and TRBJ2-7; 16 nucleotides agree with TRBD2. This CDR3 is 16 amino acids long. The germline gives CDR1 SGHNT, CDR2 YYREEE (reference sequence). Germline trimming cut 4 bases from V and 4 bases from J; bases unmatched to any gene: 5. The CDR3 bases are TGTGCCAGCAGCCTGGGACTAGCGGGGGGGATTTACGAGCAGTACTTC. Protein sequence: CASSLGLAGGIYEQYF.

This rearrangement joins TRBV27 to TRBJ2-7; D is perhaps TRBD2 (6 bases). Germline V gives CDR1 MNHEY, CDR2 SMNVEV (reference sequence). V shed 0 bases and J shed 5 bases, with 17 bases lying between them. This CDR3 has 16 amino acids. This CDR3 is CASSLSSPGVIHEQYF. CDR3 DNA sequence: TGTGCCAGCAGTTTATCGTCTCCGGGAGTAATCCACGAGCAGTACTTC.

This clonotype was seen many times. The chain links TRBV28 to TRBJ1-5; possibly TRBD1 for D (5 bases). V lost 6 bases, J lost 3 bases, and 15 bases lay in between. Germline V gene sequence: CDR1 MDHEN, CDR2 SYDVKM. This CDR3 comprises 15 residues. CDR3 amino acids: CASRFPDKPNQPQHF. The CDR3 nucleotides read TGTGCCAGCAGGTTCCCGGACAAGCCCAATCAGCCCCAGCATTTT.

There are many counts of this clonotype. The chain combines TRBV5-4 with TRBJ2-7, with 8 nucleotides matching TRBD2. The CDR3 covers 14 residues. Losses at the gene ends were 1 base for V and 3 bases for J; bases not matched to a gene: 3. The germline gives CDR1 SGHNT, CDR2 YYREEE (reference sequence). The CDR3 coding sequence is TGTGCCAGCAGCTTGTTTAGCGGGAACTACGAGCAGTACTTC. This encodes CASSLFSGNYEQYF. Using reference TRBV5-4 and TRBJ2-7 for the parts outside the CDR3, the full variable domain is ETGVTQSPTHLIKTRGQQVTLRCSSQSGHNTVSWYQQALGQGPQFIFQYYREEENGRGNFPPRFSGLQFPNYSSELNVNALELDDSALYLCASSLFSGNYEQYFGPGTRLTVT.

This clonotype came up a few times. The rearrangement links TRBV19 to TRBJ2-3; no reliable D call. Germline loops: CDR1 LNHDA, CDR2 SQIVND (reference sequence). V lost 4 bases, J lost 5 bases, and 13 bases lay in between. This CDR3 is built from 14 residues. CDR3 sequence: CASSRSSPLDTQYF. CDR3 bases: TGTGCCAGTAGTAGATCCAGCCCTTTAGATACGCAGTATTTT.

Concerning this clonotype itself: Being one base from a much bigger clone, this may be a read error. The chain links TRBV12-3 or TRBV12-4 to TRBJ1-2; D gene unclear. Between the trimmed V and J ends, which lost 6 bases and 2 bases, there was a span of 13 bases. This CDR3 has 14 residues. This CDR3 reads CASSWIGPNYGYTF. The DNA of the CDR3 is TGTGCCAGCAGCTGGATAGGCCCCAACTATGGCTACACCTTC.

DNA for the CDR3: TGCGCCAGCAGCCAAGATAAGGGGGCAGGGGAAGAACTGTTTTTT. Translation gives CASSQDKGAGEELFF. The V call is TRBV4-1, the J call TRBJ1-4; 7 nucleotides match TRBD1. CDR1 is MGHRA and CDR2 is YSYEKL in the germline V gene. The CDR3 loop spans 15 amino acids. J was trimmed by 12 bases and V by 0 bases; bases with no gene match: 10.

This clonotype was counted ten times or more. This chain links TRBV3-1 with TRBJ2-2, with D possibly matching TRBD1 (5 bases). V shed 4 bases and J shed 7 bases, with 13 bases lying between them. In germline, CDR1 is LGHDT, CDR2 YNNKEL (reference sequence). The CDR3 extends over 14 amino acids. For the CDR3, the DNA is TGTGCCAGCAGCCCCACCCCCAGGGTCGGGGAGCTGTTTTTT. It encodes CASSPTPRVGELFF.

V and J are TRBV2 and TRBJ1-6; a possible D gene is TRBD1 (6 bases). Trimming cost V 3 bases and J 5 bases, with 20 bases left between them. Germline-derived CDR1 and CDR2 are SNHLY and FYNNEI. The CDR3 is made up of 18 amino acids. The CDR3 here is CASSDRAIKGGHNSPLHF. The CDR3 DNA sequence: TGTGCCAGCAGTGATCGAGCGATCAAAGGGGGTCATAATTCACCCCTCCACTTT. The whole variable domain, remainder taken from reference TRBV2 and TRBJ1-6, is EPEVTQTPSHQVTQMGQEVILRCVPISNHLYFYWYRQILGQKVEFLVSFYNNEISEKSEIFDDQFSVERPDGSNFTLKIRSTKLEDSAMYFCASSDRAIKGGHNSPLHFGNGTRLTVT.

The chain links TRBV12-3 or TRBV12-4 to TRBJ2-7; 7 positions match TRBD2. Unmatched junction bases numbered 6, after V lost 5 bases and J lost 2 bases. The CDR3 sequence is 14 residues long. The CDR3 region has the DNA TGTGCCAGCAGTGCGGGAGCAAATACCTACGAGCAGTACTTC. It is translated as CASSAGANTYEQYF.

The sample holds a few counts of this clonotype. CDR3 sequence (DNA): TGTGCCAGCAGTGAAGGACAGGGTCAAGCTTTCTTT. Its protein is CASSEGQGQAFF. The V call is TRBV6-1, the J call TRBJ1-1; 7 positions agree with TRBD1. The CDR3 length is 12 residues. Germline assignment: CDR1 MNHNS and CDR2 SASEGT. J lost 9 bases, V lost 1 base, and 2 bases had no gene match.

The sample holds a few counts of this clonotype. The V and J genes are TRBV4-1 and TRBJ2-7; possibly TRBD2 for D (5 bases). The CDR3 totals 13 residues. Germline V gene data show CDR1 as MGHRA and CDR2 as YSYEKL. Trimming took 0 bases from V and 5 from J, leaving 8 bases between them. The CDR3: CASSQDEGNEQYF. CDR3 nucleotide sequence: TGCGCCAGCAGCCAAGACGAGGGAAACGAGCAGTACTTC.

This clonotype was observed at least ten times. V gene TRBV30 combines with J gene TRBJ2-7, with D unresolved. This CDR3 region has 10 residues. The germline V and J ends were trimmed by 5 bases and 5 bases, with 7 bases remaining between them. Germline V gene lookup returns CDR1 GTSNPN and CDR2 SVGIG (reference sequence). The CDR3 is CAWEENEQYF. DNA of the CDR3: TGTGCCTGGGAAGAAAACGAGCAGTACTTC.